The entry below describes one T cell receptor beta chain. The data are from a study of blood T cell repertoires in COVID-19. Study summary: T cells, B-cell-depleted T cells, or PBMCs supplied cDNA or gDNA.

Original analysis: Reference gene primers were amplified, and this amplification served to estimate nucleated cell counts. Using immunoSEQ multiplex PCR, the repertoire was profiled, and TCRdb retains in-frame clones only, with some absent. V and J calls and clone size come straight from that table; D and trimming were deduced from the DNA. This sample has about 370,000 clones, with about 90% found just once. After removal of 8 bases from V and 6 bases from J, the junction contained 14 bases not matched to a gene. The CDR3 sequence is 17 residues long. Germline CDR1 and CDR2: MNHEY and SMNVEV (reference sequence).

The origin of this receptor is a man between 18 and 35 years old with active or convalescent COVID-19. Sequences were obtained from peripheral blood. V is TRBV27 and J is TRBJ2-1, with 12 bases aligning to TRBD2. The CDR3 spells CASSLLNLAGGPNEQFF. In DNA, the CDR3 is TGTGCCAGCTCCTTACTGAACCTAGCGGGAGGGCCCAATGAGCAGTTCTTC.